This T cell receptor beta chain was sequenced for a study of blood T cells in healthy people across ages. Study conclusions and caveats: Aged donors had fewer naive CD4+ cells and lower diversity than long-lived donors. Reliance upon unsorted PBMCs precluded definitive naive versus antigen-experienced comparison.

V was pared by 5 bases and J by 14 bases, with 12 bases of the junction left unmatched. CDR3 length: 13 amino acids. At least 5 micrograms of total RNA were extracted per sample. Sample-barcoded 5' priming and a J-beta primer mix drove a second PCR of about 6 to 12 cycles. TCRdb re-analysed the 5' RACE reads in MiXCR, keeping a single row per CDR3 protein. Among just over 1 million distinct CDR3 sequences listed, 40% to 55% were seen once. Comments on this clonotype: Its matching antigen is unknown.

The sequenced material came from blood. The sequence was collected from a woman in her fifties or sixties in good health. V gene TRBV12-3 or TRBV12-4 combines with J gene TRBJ2-1, with TRBD1 matching over 7 bases. The CDR3 nucleotides read TGTGCCAGCAGTGTAGGGGGCCCTCTAGGAGAGTTCTTC. Its translation: CASSVGGPLGEFF.